This T cell receptor beta chain stems from a study of molecular identifiers for immune sequencing clone quantification. Across the study: The replicates split RNA from roughly 20,000 or 100,000 naive CD8 cells five ways and sequenced four.

The study's findings and limits: Spiked Jurkat TCR RNA equivalent to one cell reportedly surfaced among under 1.1 million naive cells.

Germline CDR1 MNHEY, CDR2 SMNVEV (reference sequence). The CDR3 consists of 15 residues. V was cut by 5 bases and J by 0 bases, with 13 bases left in between. TCRdb reprocessed the PCR reads with MiXCR, giving one entry per CDR3 protein. The sample has a few hundred thousand distinct CDR3 sequences; roughly a quarter are singletons. This clonotype was seen a few times. Its antigen is not known. This TCR was sampled from a human donor in good health. Some libraries in this study had Jurkat cell RNA spiked in. The chain carries TRBV27 and TRBJ1-1; D call uncertain. The specimen was naive CD8+ T cells from blood, with Jurkat cell RNA spiked in. Subset denoted: FACS-sorted CD8+CD4-CCR7+CD45RA+ naive T cells. CDR3 protein: CASSTTDPMNTEAFF. Written as DNA, the CDR3 is TGTGCCAGCAGTACGACGGATCCGATGAACACTGAAGCTTTCTTT.